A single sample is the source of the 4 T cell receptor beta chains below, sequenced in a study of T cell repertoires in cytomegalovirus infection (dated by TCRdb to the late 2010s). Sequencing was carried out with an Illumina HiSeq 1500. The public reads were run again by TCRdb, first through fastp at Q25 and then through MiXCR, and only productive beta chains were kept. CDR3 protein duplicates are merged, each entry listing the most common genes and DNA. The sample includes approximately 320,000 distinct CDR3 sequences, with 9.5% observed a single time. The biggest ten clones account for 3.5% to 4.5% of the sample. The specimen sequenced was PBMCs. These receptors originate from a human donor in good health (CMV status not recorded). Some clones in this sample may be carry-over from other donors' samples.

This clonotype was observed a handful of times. CDR3 sequence reads: CATSSEGIGAAWRNQPQHF. CDR3 nucleotide sequence: TGTGCCACCAGCAGCGAGGGCATTGGGGCAGCTTGGCGCAATCAGCCCCAGCATTTT. The V gene is TRBV15, the J gene TRBJ1-5; possibly TRBD1 for D (5 bases). The CDR3 is 19 amino acids. V shed 3 bases and J shed 2 bases, with 23 bases lying between them. Germline values: CDR1 LNHNV, CDR2 YYDKDF (reference sequence).

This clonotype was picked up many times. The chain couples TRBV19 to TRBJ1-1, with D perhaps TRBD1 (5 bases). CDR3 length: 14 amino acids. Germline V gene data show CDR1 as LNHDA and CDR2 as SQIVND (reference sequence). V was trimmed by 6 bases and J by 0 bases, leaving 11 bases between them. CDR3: CASRLAGLNTEAFF. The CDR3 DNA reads TGTGCCAGTAGATTAGCAGGGCTGAACACTGAAGCTTTCTTT.

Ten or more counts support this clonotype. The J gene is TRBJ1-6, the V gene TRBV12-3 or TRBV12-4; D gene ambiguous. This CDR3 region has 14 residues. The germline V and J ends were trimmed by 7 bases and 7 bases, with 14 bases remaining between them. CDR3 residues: CASTRTGINSPLHF. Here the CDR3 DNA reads TGTGCCAGCACCCGGACGGGAATCAATTCACCCCTCCACTTT.

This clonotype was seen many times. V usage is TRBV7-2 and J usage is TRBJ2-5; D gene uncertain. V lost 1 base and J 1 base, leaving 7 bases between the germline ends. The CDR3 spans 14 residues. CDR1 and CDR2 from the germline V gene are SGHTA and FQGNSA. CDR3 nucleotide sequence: TGTGCCAGCAGCTTAGACCAGTCCCAAGAGACCCAGTACTTC. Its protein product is CASSLDQSQETQYF.